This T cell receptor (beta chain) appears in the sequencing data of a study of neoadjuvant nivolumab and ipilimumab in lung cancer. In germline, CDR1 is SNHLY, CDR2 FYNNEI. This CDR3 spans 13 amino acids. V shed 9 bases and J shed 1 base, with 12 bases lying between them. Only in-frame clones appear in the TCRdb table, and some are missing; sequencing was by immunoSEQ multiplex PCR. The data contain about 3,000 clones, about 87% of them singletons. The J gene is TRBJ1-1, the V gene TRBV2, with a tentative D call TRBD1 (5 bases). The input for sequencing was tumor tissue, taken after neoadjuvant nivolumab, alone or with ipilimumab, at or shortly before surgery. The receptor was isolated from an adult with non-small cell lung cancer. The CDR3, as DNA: TGTGCCAGTTCCAGGGTAGAGAACACTGAAGCTTTCTTT. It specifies CASSRVENTEAFF.